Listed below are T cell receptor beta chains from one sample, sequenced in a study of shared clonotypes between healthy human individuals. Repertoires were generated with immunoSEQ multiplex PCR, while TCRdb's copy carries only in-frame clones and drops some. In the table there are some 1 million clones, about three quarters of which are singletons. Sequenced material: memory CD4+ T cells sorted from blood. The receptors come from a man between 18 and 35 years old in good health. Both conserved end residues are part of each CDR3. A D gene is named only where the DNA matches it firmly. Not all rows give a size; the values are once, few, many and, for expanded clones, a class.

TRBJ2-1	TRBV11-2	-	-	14	CASSLDLGGDEQFF	TGTGCCAGCAGCTTAGATCTAGGAGGGGATGAGCAGTTCTTC
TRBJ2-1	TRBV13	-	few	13	CASSLRDDYVQFF	TGTGCCAGCAGCTTACGGGACGACTATGTTCAGTTCTTC
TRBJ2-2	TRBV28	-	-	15	CASSPPRGNTGELFF	TGTGCCAGCAGTCCCCCCAGGGGGAACACCGGGGAGCTGTTTTTT
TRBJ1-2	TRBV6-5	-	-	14	CASSSAGSFYGYTF	TGTGCCAGCAGTTCGGCGGGGAGCTTCTATGGCTACACCTTC
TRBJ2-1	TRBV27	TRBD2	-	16	CASSRGLAGGYNEQFF	TGTGCCAGCAGTCGGGGACTAGCGGGGGGATACAATGAGCAGTTCTTC
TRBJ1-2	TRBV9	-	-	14	CASSSRGQNYGYTF	TGTGCCAGCAGCTCGAGAGGGCAGAACTATGGCTACACCTTC
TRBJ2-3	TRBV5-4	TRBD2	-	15	CASSLEAGDTDTQYF	TGTGCCAGCAGCTTGGAGGCGGGGGACACAGATACGCAGTATTTT
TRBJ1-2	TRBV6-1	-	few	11	CASSNPGSYTF	TGTGCCAGCAGTAACCCCGGGAGTTACACCTTC
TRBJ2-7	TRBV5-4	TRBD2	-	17	CASSPRIAGRGFHEQYF	TGTGCCAGCAGCCCGCGAATAGCGGGAAGGGGATTCCACGAGCAGTACTTC
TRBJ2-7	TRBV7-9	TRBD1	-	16	CASSSTHGGQGLEQYF	TGTGCCAGCAGCTCAACTCATGGCGGACAGGGGCTCGAGCAGTACTTC
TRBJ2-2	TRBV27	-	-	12	CASSTNTGELFF	TGTGCCAGCAGTACCAACACCGGGGAGCTGTTTTTT
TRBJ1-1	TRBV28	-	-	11	CASSLYREAFF	TGTGCCAGCAGTTTATACCGTGAAGCTTTCTTT
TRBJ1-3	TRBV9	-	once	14	CASSLGNSGNTIYF	TGTGCCAGCAGCCTAGGGAACTCTGGAAACACCATATATTTT
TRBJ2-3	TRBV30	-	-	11	CAWSPVDTQYF	TGTGCCTGGAGTCCAGTGGATACGCAGTATTTT
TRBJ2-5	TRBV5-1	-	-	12	CASSWGQETQYF	TGCGCCAGCAGTTGGGGGCAAGAGACCCAGTACTTC
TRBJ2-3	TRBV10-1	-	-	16	CASSDPDVRPADTQYF	TGCGCCAGCAGTGATCCCGACGTGAGGCCCGCAGATACGCAGTATTTT
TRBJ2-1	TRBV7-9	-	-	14	CASSLDLTDNEQFF	TGTGCCAGCAGCTTAGACTTAACAGACAATGAGCAGTTCTTC
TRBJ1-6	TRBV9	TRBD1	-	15	CASSVDGTGGSPLHF	TGTGCCAGCAGCGTAGATGGGACAGGAGGATCACCCCTCCACTTT
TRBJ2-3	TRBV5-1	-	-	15	CASRLDGPSTDTQYF	TGCGCCAGCAGACTGGACGGTCCTAGCACAGATACGCAGTATTTT
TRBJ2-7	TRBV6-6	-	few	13	CASSYGRPYEQYF	TGTGCCAGCAGTTACGGCCGCCCCTACGAGCAGTACTTC
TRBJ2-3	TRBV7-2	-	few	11	CASSITDTQYF	TGTGCCAGCAGCATAACAGATACGCAGTATTTT
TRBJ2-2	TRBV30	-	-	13	CAWSAQGIGELFF	TGTGCCTGGAGTGCGCAGGGTATAGGGGAGCTGTTTTTT
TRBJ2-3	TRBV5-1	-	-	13	CASSFDSLDTQYF	TGCGCCAGCAGCTTTGACTCGTTAGATACGCAGTATTTT
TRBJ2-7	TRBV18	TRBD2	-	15	CASSQGGSGSSEQYF	TGTGCCAGCTCACAGGGCGGGAGTGGTAGCAGCGAGCAGTACTTC
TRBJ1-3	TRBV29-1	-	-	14	CSVDGGRSGNTIYF	TGCAGCGTTGACGGGGGTCGCTCGGGAAACACCATATATTTT
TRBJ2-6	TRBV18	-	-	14	CASSLSAGANVLTF	TGTGCCAGCTCTCTCAGCGCTGGGGCCAACGTCCTGACTTTC
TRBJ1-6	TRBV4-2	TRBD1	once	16	CASSQDWDRGRSPLHF	TGTGCCAGCAGCCAAGACTGGGACAGGGGAAGGTCACCCCTCCACTTT
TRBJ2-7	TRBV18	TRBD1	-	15	CASSPPGTGSYEQYF	TGTGCCAGCTCACCACCTGGGACAGGGTCCTACGAGCAGTACTTC
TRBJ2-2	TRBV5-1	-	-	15	CASSLLTATTGELFF	TGCGCCAGCAGCTTGTTGACAGCGACCACCGGGGAGCTGTTTTTT
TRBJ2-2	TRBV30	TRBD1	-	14	CAWSVTGGTGELFF	TGTGCCTGGAGTGTAACAGGGGGGACCGGGGAGCTGTTTTTT
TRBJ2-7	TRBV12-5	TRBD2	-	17	CASGLARGTSGSYEQYF	TGTGCTAGTGGTTTGGCCCGAGGGACTAGCGGGAGTTACGAGCAGTACTTC
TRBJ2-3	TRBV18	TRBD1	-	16	CASSPQGARDTDTQYF	TGTGCCAGCTCACCACAGGGGGCGCGAGACACAGATACGCAGTATTTT
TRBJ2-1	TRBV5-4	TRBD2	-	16	CASSPSTSGRRDEQFF	TGTGCCAGCAGCCCGTCGACTAGCGGGAGGAGGGATGAGCAGTTCTTC
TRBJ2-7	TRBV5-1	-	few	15	CASSLGAQSSYEQYF	TGCGCCAGCAGCTTAGGGGCCCAAAGCTCCTACGAGCAGTACTTC
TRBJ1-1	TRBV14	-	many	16	CASSPINLRENTEAFF	TGTGCCAGCAGCCCCATAAATCTGAGAGAGAACACTGAAGCTTTCTTT